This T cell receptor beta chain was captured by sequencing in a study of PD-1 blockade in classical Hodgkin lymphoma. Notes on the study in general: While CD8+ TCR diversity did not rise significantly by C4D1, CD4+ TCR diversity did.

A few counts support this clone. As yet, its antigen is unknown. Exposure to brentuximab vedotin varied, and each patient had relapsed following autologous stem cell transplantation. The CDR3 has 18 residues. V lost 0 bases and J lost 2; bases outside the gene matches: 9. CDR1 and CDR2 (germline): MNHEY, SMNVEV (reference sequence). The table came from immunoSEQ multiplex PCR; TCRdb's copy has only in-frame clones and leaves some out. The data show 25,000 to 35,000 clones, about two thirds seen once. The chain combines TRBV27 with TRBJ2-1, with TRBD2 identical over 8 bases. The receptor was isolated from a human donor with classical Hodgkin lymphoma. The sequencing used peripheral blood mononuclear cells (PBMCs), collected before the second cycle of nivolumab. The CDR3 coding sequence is TGTGCCAGCAGTTTATCGGCCCCGGGGGGACTAGCCTACAATGAGCAGTTCTTC. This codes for CASSLSAPGGLAYNEQFF.